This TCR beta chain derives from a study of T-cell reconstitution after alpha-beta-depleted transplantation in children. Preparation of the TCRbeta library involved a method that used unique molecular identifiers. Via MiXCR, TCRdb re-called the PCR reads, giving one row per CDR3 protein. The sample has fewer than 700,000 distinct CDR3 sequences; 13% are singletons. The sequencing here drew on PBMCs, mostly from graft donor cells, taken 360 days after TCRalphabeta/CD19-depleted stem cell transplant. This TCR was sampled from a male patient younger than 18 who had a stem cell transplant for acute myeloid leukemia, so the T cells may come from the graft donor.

DNA for the CDR3: TGTGCCAGCAGCCCGGGACTAGTTCCCCACGAGCAGTACTTC. This encodes CASSPGLVPHEQYF. V usage is TRBV7-9 and J usage is TRBJ2-7, with 8 bases that match TRBD2. Trimming cost V 5 bases and J 5 bases; bases outside gene matches: 8. The germline CDR1 and CDR2 sequences are SEHNR and FQNEAQ (reference sequence). The CDR3 length is 14 residues.